The subject of this entry is one T cell receptor (beta chain). Authors' analysis steps: Nucleated cell counts were estimated from reference gene primer amplification. Measured with immunoSEQ multiplex PCR; TCRdb has only the in-frame clones, and not every one. Clone size and the V and J calls come from that table; the DNA yielded D and trimming. The sample shows fewer than 150,000 clones, about 87% of them seen only once. The junction had 7 bases not matched to a gene; V was cut back by 2 bases and J by 4 bases. The V gene's germline CDR1 is MGHDK and CDR2 SYGVNS. The CDR3 extends over 16 amino acids. The data derive from a study of blood T cell repertoires in COVID-19. Study as a whole: Spain, Italy and the United States supplied samples that represented acute and convalescent COVID-19. The analysed material was cDNA or gDNA that came from T cells, B-cell-depleted T cells, or PBMCs.

This sequence was found in a woman aged 55 to 70 with acute or convalescent COVID-19. Sequenced material: peripheral blood. The rearrangement joins TRBV25-1 to TRBJ2-5; TRBD1 matches 10 bases. The CDR3 nucleotides are TGTGCCAGCAGTGAACCCCAGACAGGGGGCGTAGAGACCCAGTACTTC. Encoded protein: CASSEPQTGGVETQYF. Drawing the rest from reference TRBV25-1 and TRBJ2-5, the complete variable domain is EADIYQTPRYLVIGTGKKITLECSQTMGHDKMYWYQQDPGMELHLIHYSYGVNSTEKGDLSSESTVSRIRTEHFPLTLESARPSHTSQYLCASSEPQTGGVETQYFGPGTRLLVL.